This passage covers 21 T cell receptor beta chains from one sample sequenced in a study of vaccination and CD4 T cells after COVID-19. Sample treatment: roughly 10-day PBMC culture with coronavirus spike peptide pools or control peptides (ViraFEST assay). The Oncomine TCR Beta short-read assay sequenced DNA from cultured CD4+ T cells. MiXCR, applied by TCRdb to the PCR reads, yields one record per CDR3 protein. The sample has about 9,100 distinct CDR3 sequences, around 70% seen once. No antigen is known for these receptors. The sequencing input was CD4+ T cells from blood, cultured in vitro. All receptors derive from a human donor who had recovered from COVID-19.

On this clonotype itself: No DNA is shown, since the ends of the CDR3 on it are uncertain; the CDR3 is the one TCRdb lists. The chain recombines TRBV5-1 with TRBJ1-2. The CDR3 is 24 residues long, ends included. CDR1 SGHRS and CDR2 YFSETQ come from the germline V gene. The CDR3 region is CASTNQTSMYLCASSFPPLDGYTF.

The chain carries TRBV5-1 and TRBJ1-6; D is ambiguous. The V and J ends lost 4 bases and 7 bases respectively, with 15 bases between them. This CDR3 has 15 residues. Germline CDR1 is SGHRS and CDR2 is YFSETQ. CDR3 DNA sequence: TGCGCCAGCAGCCCGATGGTCGACACAAATTCACCCCTCCACTTT. Amino acids: CASSPMVDTNSPLHF.

The chain links TRBV24-1 to TRBJ1-1, with D possibly matching TRBD1 (5 bases). Trimming removed 2 bases from V and 5 bases from J, with 17 bases in between. The CDR3 loop spans 16 amino acids. Germline V gene lookup returns CDR1 KGHDR and CDR2 SFDVKD. DNA for the CDR3: TGTGCCACCAGTGATTCGGGACGACGCGGGAGGACTGAAGCTTTCTTT. Amino acids: CATSDSGRRGRTEAFF.

The V and J genes are TRBV19 and TRBJ2-7, with no clear D. Trimming removed 6 bases at V and 6 bases at J, with 15 bases between. From germline, CDR1 is LNHDA and CDR2 SQIVND (reference sequence). This CDR3 has 13 amino acids. CDR3 protein: CASSTIPSREQYF. The CDR3 DNA reads as TGTGCCAGTAGCACCATCCCGTCCCGCGAGCAGTACTTC. The complete variable domain, with remaining parts taken from reference TRBV19 and TRBJ2-7, reads DGGITQSPKYLFRKEGQNVTLSCEQNLNHDAMYWYRQDPGQGLRLIYYSQIVNDFQKGDIAEGYSVSREKKESFPLTVTSAQKNPTAFYLCASSTIPSREQYFGPGTRLTVT.

V and J are TRBV4-3 and TRBJ2-5, with D unresolved. Between the trimmed V and J ends, which lost 5 bases and 4 bases, there was a span of 8 bases. CDR1 and CDR2 from the germline V gene are LGHNA and YSLEER. The length of the CDR3 is 12 residues. The CDR3 bases are TGCGCCAGCAGCTTATCCCGAGAGACCCAGTACTTC. Residues: CASSLSRETQYF.

There are a few counts of this clonotype. The rearrangement links TRBV20-1 to TRBJ2-3, with 9 bases lining up with TRBD2. The V segment lost 0 bases and the J segment 2 bases; nucleotides outside the gene matches: 12. There are 18 residues in the CDR3. Germline loops: CDR1 DFQATT, CDR2 SNEGSKA (reference sequence). Written as DNA, the CDR3 is TGCAGTGCTAGAGAGGGCCGGACTAGCGTAATTTTCACAGATACGCAGTATTTT. It translates to CSAREGRTSVIFTDTQYF.

The CDR3: CASSLERTEAFF. The DNA of the CDR3 is TGTGCCAGCAGTTTAGAGCGCACTGAAGCTTTCTTT. This chain joins TRBV28 and TRBJ1-1; no firm D call. Trimming left V 2 bases short and J 4 bases short, with 5 bases between. CDR1 is MDHEN, CDR2 SYDVKM, per germline. The CDR3 extends over 12 amino acids. The full variable domain, with the rest looked up from reference TRBV28 and TRBJ1-1, is DVKVTQSSRYLVKRTGEKVFLECVQDMDHENMFWYRQDPGLGLRLIYFSYDVKMKEKGDIPEGYSVSREKKERFSLILESASTNQTSMYLCASSLERTEAFFGQGTRLTVV.

The chain joins TRBV5-4 to TRBJ1-2; D gene unclear. Looked up from germline, CDR1 is SGHNT and CDR2 is YYREEE (reference sequence). The CDR3 spans 12 residues. The V end was cut by 1 base, the J end by 6 bases, with 7 bases between. CDR3 sequence reads: CASSLRTNGYTF. The DNA for the CDR3 is TGTGCCAGCAGCTTGAGAACAAATGGCTACACCTTC.

This chain links TRBV20-1 with TRBJ2-7, with D uncertain. Trimming removed 3 bases at V and 3 bases at J, with 15 bases between. The V gene's germline CDR1 is DFQATT and CDR2 SNEGSKA (reference sequence). There are 14 residues in the CDR3. For the CDR3, the DNA is TGCAGTGCTAGTACGGTGATCCTCCACTACGAGCAGTACTTC. Protein sequence: CSASTVILHYEQYF.

This clonotype was seen a handful of times. The chain is built from TRBV7-2 and TRBJ2-2; 7 nucleotides match TRBD1. J was trimmed by 1 base and V by 5 bases; bases with no gene match: 7. CDR3 size: 16 residues. Per the germline V gene, CDR1 is SGHTA and CDR2 is FQGNSA. CDR3 sequence (DNA): TGTGCCAGCAGCCTGCTGAGGGGGCAGAACACCGGGGAGCTGTTTTTT. It encodes CASSLLRGQNTGELFF.

The chain joins TRBV7-2 to TRBJ2-7; D call uncertain. CDR1 and CDR2 (germline): SGHTA, FQGNSA. V lost 5 bases, J lost 4 bases, and 9 bases lay in between. The CDR3 is 12 residues long. Here the CDR3 reads CASSLRIYEQYF. DNA for the CDR3: TGTGCCAGCAGCCTAAGAATATACGAGCAGTACTTC.

CDR3 region: CSAELSSSNSYEQYF. The CDR3 bases are TGCAGTGCGGAGCTATCTAGCTCCAACTCCTACGAGCAGTACTTC. This chain links TRBV20-1 with TRBJ2-7; TRBD2 is a possible D gene (5 bases). CDR1 and CDR2 from the germline V gene are DFQATT and SNEGSKA (reference sequence). The CDR3 has 15 amino acids. Trimming pared 6 bases from V and 0 bases from J, leaving 18 bases between.

This chain links TRBV27 with TRBJ2-2; 7 bases map to TRBD2. CDR1 MNHEY and CDR2 SMNVEV come from the germline V gene (reference sequence). The CDR3 runs 13 residues. Trimming removed 4 bases from V and 6 bases from J; junction bases left unmatched: 2. The CDR3, as DNA: TGTGCCAGCAGTTCAACTAGCGCCGGGGAGCTGTTTTTT. Residues: CASSSTSAGELFF.

The rearrangement links TRBV20-1 to TRBJ2-5; 9 positions agree with TRBD2. V shed 0 bases and J 5 bases; nucleotides not matched to a gene: 10. The germline V gene encodes CDR1 DFQATT and CDR2 SNEGSKA (reference sequence). There are 16 residues in the CDR3. CDR3 sequence reads: CSARDATGTSSETQYF. In DNA, the CDR3 is TGCAGTGCTAGAGACGCGACCGGGACTAGCTCCGAGACCCAGTACTTC.

This chain uses TRBV30 with TRBJ1-1, with D unclear. The CDR3 runs 16 residues. With 0 bases removed from V and 2 bases from J, the gap between germline ends came to 16 bases. Per germline, CDR1 GTSNPN and CDR2 SVGIG (reference sequence). Written as DNA, the CDR3 is TGTGCCTGGAGTGTACATCTTAGGCAGGTCAACACTGAAGCTTTCTTT. Translated, it gives CAWSVHLRQVNTEAFF.

This sequence joins TRBV11-3 and TRBJ2-7, with TRBD1 matching over 8 bases. The CDR3 is made up of 18 amino acids. With 0 bases clipped from V and 1 base from J, the junction kept 11 bases outside the gene matches. Germline-derived CDR1 and CDR2 are SGHNT and YENEEA. The CDR3 DNA is TGTGCCAGCAGCTTAGAGGGGTACGCGGGGACAGGATCCTACGAGCAGTACTTC. Protein sequence: CASSLEGYAGTGSYEQYF.

V usage is TRBV20-1 and J usage is TRBJ2-5; either TRBD1 or TRBD2 may supply D (5 bases each). Trimming shortened V by 0 bases and J by 5 bases, and 16 bases separated the two germline ends. Looked up from germline, CDR1 is DFQATT and CDR2 is SNEGSKA (reference sequence). The CDR3 has 15 residues. CDR3 DNA sequence: TGCAGTGCTAGAGATCCAGCAGGGAGAGGGGAGACCCAGTACTTC. It yields the protein CSARDPAGRGETQYF.

This clonotype was observed once. The chain is built from TRBV19 and TRBJ2-5; D not resolved. CDR3 length equals 12 residues. CDR1 and CDR2 (germline): LNHDA, SQIVND (reference sequence). Trimming pared 2 bases from V and 2 bases from J, leaving 3 bases between. Written as DNA, the CDR3 is TGTGCCAGTAGTATAAGACAAGAGACCCAGTACTTC. Residues: CASSIRQETQYF.

The gene calls are TRBV12-3 or TRBV12-4 and TRBJ1-5, with a possible D match to TRBD1 (6 bases). Trimming pared 7 bases from V and 0 bases from J, leaving 19 bases between. The CDR3 extends over 17 amino acids. In nucleotides, the CDR3 is TGTGCCAGCACCTCCCATGGGGGGCTTAATAGCAATCAGCCCCAGCATTTT. Protein product: CASTSHGGLNSNQPQHF.

The chain carries TRBV7-2 and TRBJ2-2; TRBD2 aligns across 8 bases. The CDR3 consists of 16 residues. Germline trimming cut 2 bases from V and 0 bases from J; bases unmatched to any gene: 2. Germline lookup yields CDR1 SGHTA and CDR2 FQGNSA. CDR3 in amino acids: CASSLYGGANTGELFF. The CDR3 coding sequence is TGTGCCAGCAGCTTATACGGGGGGGCGAACACCGGGGAGCTGTTTTTT.

V gene TRBV7-2 combines with J gene TRBJ2-7; a weak D match, TRBD2 (5 bases). The CDR3 has 15 amino acids. The ends were cut back, 0 bases at V and 4 bases at J, with 13 bases in the middle. Germline CDR1 reads SGHTA; CDR2 reads FQGNSA. The CDR3 loop is CASSLAGLATYEQYF. DNA for the CDR3: TGTGCCAGCAGCTTAGCCGGACTGGCTACGTACGAGCAGTACTTC.